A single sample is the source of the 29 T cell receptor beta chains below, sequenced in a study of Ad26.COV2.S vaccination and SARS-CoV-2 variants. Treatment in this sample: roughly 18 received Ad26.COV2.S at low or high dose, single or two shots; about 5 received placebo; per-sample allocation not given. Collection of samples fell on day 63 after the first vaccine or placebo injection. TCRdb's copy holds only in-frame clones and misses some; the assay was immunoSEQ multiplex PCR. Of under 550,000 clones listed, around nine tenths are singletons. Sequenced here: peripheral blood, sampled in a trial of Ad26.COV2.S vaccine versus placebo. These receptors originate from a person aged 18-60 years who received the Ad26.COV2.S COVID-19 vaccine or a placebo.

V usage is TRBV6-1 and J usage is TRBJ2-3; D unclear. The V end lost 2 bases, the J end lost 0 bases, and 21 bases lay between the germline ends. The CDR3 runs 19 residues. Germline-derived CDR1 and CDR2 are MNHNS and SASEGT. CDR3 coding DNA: TGTGCCAGCAGTGAATTCGGTTGGGCAGTGAAAACTAGCACAGATACGCAGTATTTT. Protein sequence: CASSEFGWAVKTSTDTQYF.

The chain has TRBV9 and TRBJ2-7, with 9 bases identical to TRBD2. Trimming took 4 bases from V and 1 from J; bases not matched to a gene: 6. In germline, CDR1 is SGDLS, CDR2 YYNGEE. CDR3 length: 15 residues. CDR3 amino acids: CASSPSGGPSYEQYF. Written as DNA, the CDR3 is TGTGCCAGCAGCCCAAGCGGGGGGCCGTCCTACGAGCAGTACTTC. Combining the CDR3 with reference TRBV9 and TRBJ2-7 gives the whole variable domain DSGVTQTPKHLITATGQRVTLRCSPRSGDLSVYWYQQSLDQGLQFLIQYYNGEERAKGNILERFSAQQFPDLHSELNLSSLELGDSALYFCASSPSGGPSYEQYFGPGTRLTVT.

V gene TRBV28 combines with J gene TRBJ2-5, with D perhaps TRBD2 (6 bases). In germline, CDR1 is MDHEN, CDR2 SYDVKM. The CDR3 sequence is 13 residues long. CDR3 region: CAFSAGLGETQYF. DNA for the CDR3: TGTGCGTTCTCGGCGGGGCTCGGGGAGACCCAGTACTTC.

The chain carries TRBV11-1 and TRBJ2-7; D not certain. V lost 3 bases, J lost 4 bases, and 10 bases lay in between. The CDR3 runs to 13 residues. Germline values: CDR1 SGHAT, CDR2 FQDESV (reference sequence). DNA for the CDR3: TGTGCCAGCAGCTTTGCGGCTAATTACGAGCAGTACTTC. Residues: CASSFAANYEQYF.

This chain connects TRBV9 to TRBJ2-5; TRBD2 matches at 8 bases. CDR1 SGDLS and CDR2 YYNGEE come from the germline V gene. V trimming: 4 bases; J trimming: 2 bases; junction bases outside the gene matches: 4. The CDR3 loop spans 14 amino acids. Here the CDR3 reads CASSRSGGQETQYF. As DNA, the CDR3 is TGTGCCAGCAGCCGGAGCGGGGGACAAGAGACCCAGTACTTC. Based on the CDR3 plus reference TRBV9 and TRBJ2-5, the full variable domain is DSGVTQTPKHLITATGQRVTLRCSPRSGDLSVYWYQQSLDQGLQFLIQYYNGEERAKGNILERFSAQQFPDLHSELNLSSLELGDSALYFCASSRSGGQETQYFGPGTRLLVL.

CDR3 sequence (DNA): TGCGCCAGCAGCTTGGGGCTTGGGACAGAAAACTACGAGCAGTACTTC. Encoded protein: CASSLGLGTENYEQYF. The V and J genes are TRBV5-1 and TRBJ2-7, with 7 bases identical to TRBD1. The V segment lost 0 bases and the J segment 3 bases; nucleotides outside the gene matches: 9. The CDR3 consists of 16 residues. Germline loops: CDR1 SGHRS, CDR2 YFSETQ.

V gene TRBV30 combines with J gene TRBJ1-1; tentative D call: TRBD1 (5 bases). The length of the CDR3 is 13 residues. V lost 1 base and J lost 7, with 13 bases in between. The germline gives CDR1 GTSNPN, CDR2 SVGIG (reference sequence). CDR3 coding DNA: TGTGCCTGGAGTGGGTCAGGGTTTCTTGAAGCTTTCTTT. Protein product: CAWSGSGFLEAFF.

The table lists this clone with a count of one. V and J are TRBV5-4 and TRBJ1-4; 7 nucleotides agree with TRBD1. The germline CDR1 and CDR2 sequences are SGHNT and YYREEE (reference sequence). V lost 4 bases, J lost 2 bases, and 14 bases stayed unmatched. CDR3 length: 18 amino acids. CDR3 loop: CASSAGRTGLWTNEKLFF. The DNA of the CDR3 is TGTGCCAGCAGCGCCGGCCGGACAGGACTTTGGACTAATGAAAAACTGTTTTTT.

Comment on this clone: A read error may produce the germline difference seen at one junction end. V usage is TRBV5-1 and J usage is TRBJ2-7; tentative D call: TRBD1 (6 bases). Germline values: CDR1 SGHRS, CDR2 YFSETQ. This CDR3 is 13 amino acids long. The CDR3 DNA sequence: TGCGCCAGCAGCTTGGGAGACAGGTACGGGCAGTACTTC. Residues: CASSLGDRYGQYF.

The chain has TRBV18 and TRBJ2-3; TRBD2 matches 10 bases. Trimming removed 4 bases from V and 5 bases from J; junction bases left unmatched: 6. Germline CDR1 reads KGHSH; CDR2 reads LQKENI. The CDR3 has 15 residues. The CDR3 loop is CASSQAGGQGDTQYF. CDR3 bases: TGTGCCAGCTCACAAGCGGGGGGGCAAGGAGATACGCAGTATTTT.

The CDR3 DNA reads as TGCGCCAGCAGAGTCGGGCCTGGGGAAGACACCATATATTTT. The encoded protein is CASRVGPGEDTIYF. This chain links TRBV5-1 with TRBJ1-3, with D unclear. Germline CDR1 SGHRS, CDR2 YFSETQ. The CDR3 is 14 amino acids. V lost 5 bases to trimming and J lost 8 bases, with 17 bases between them. The full variable domain, in which reference TRBV5-1 and TRBJ1-3 provide the parts outside the CDR3, is KAGVTQTPRYLIKTRGQQVTLSCSPISGHRSVSWYQQTPGQGLQFLFEYFSETQRNKGNFPGRFSGRQFSNSRSEMNVSTLELGDSALYLCASRVGPGEDTIYFGEGSWLTVV.

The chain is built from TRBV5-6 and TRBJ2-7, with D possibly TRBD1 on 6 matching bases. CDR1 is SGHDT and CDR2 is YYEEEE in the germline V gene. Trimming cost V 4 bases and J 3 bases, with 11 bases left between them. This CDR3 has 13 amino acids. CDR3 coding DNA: TGTGCCAGCAGCCTCATGGGACACTACGAGCAGTACTTC. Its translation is CASSLMGHYEQYF.

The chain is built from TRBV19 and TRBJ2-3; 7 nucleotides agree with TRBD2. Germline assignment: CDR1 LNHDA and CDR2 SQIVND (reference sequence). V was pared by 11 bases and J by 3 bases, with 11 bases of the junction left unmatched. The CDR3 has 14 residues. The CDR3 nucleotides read TGTGCCTCTAGTTGGGCTAGCGGAACAGATACGCAGTATTTT. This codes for CASSWASGTDTQYF.

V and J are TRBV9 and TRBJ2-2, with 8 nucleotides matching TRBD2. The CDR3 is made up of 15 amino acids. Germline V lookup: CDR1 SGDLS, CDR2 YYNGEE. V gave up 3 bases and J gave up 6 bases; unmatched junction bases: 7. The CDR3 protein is CASSASGGLPGELFF. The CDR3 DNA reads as TGTGCCAGCAGCGCAAGCGGGGGCCTCCCCGGGGAGCTGTTTTTT.

DNA of the CDR3: TGTGCCAGCAGCCGGACAGGTTTTGGCTACACCTTC. As protein: CASSRTGFGYTF. V gene TRBV7-9 combines with J gene TRBJ1-2; 7 nucleotides match TRBD1. Trimming removed 5 bases from V and 7 bases from J; junction bases left unmatched: 4. Germline V gene sequence: CDR1 SEHNR, CDR2 FQNEAQ (reference sequence). This CDR3 comprises 12 residues.

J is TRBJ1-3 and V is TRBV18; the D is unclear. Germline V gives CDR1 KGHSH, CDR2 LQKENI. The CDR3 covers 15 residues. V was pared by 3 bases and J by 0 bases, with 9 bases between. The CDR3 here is CASSPRTGSGNTIYF. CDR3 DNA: TGTGCCAGCTCACCTAGGACGGGCTCTGGAAACACCATATATTTT.

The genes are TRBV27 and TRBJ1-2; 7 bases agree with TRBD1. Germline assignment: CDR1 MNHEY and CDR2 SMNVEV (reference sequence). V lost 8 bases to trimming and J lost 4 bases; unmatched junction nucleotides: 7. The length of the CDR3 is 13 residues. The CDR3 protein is CASADRPLYGYTF. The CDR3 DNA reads TGTGCCAGCGCGGACAGGCCCCTCTATGGCTACACCTTC.

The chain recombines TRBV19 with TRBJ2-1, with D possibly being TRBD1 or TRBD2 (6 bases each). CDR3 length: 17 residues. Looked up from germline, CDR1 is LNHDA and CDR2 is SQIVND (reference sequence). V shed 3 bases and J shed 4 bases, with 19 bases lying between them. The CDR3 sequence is CASSIRHLRGAYNEQFF. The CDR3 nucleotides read TGTGCCAGTAGTATTCGGCACTTAAGGGGGGCATACAATGAGCAGTTCTTC.

CDR3 coding DNA: TGCGCCAGCAGCCCGAGACAACCACCCCAGCCCGGGGAGCTGTTTTTT. It encodes CASSPRQPPQPGELFF. The chain combines TRBV4-3 with TRBJ2-2; unclear D gene. Trimming stripped 4 bases from V and 6 bases from J, with 18 bases between. In germline, CDR1 is LGHNA, CDR2 YSLEER. This CDR3 is 16 amino acids long.

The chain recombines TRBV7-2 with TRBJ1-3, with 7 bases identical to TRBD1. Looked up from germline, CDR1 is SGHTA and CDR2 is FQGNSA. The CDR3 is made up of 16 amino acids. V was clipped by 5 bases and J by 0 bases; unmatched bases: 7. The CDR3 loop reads CASSQGGAGSGNTIYF. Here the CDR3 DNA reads TGTGCCAGCAGCCAGGGGGGGGCCGGCTCTGGAAACACCATATATTTT.

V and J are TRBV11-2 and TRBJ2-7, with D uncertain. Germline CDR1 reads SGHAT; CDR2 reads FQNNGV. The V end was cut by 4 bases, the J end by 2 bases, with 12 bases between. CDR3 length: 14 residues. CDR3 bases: TGTGCCAGCAGCTCCGGTTTCGGCCCCTACGAGCAGTACTTC. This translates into CASSSGFGPYEQYF.

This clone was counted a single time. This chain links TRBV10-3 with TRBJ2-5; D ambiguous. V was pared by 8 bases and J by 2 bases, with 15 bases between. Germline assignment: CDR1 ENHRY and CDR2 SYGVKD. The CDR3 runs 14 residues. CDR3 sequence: CAIQDGRNQETQYF. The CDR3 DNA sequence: TGTGCCATCCAAGACGGCCGGAATCAAGAGACCCAGTACTTC.

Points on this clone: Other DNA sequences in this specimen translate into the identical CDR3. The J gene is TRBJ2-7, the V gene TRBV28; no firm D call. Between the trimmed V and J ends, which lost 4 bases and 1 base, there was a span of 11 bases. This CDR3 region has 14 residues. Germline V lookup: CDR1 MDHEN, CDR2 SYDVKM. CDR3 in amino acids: CASSSPGQSYEQYF. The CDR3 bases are TGTGCCAGCAGTTCCCCCGGGCAGTCCTACGAGCAGTACTTC. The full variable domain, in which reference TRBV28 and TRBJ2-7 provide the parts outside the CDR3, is DVKVTQSSRYLVKRTGEKVFLECVQDMDHENMFWYRQDPGLGLRLIYFSYDVKMKEKGDIPEGYSVSREKKERFSLILESASTNQTSMYLCASSSPGQSYEQYFGPGTRLTVT.

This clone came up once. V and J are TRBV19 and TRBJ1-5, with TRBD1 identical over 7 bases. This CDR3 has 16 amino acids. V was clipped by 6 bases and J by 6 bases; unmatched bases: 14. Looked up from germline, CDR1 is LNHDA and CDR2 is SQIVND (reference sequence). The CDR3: CASSQLLGQASQPQHF. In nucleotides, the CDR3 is TGTGCCAGTAGCCAGCTCCTAGGACAGGCCAGTCAGCCCCAGCATTTT.

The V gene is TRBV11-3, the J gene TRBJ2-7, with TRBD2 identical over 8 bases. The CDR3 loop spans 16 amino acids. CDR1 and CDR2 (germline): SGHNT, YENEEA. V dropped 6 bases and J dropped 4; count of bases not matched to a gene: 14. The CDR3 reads CASSQSSGSSVYEQYF. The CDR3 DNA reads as TGTGCCAGCAGTCAGTCTAGCGGGTCCTCCGTTTACGAGCAGTACTTC.

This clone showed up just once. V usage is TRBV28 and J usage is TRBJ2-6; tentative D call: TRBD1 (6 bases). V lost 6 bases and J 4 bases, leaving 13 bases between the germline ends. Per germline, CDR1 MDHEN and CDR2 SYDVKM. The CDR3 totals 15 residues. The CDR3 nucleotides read TGTGCCAGCAGACAACAGGGTCCGGGGGCCAACGTCCTGACTTTC. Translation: CASRQQGPGANVLTF.

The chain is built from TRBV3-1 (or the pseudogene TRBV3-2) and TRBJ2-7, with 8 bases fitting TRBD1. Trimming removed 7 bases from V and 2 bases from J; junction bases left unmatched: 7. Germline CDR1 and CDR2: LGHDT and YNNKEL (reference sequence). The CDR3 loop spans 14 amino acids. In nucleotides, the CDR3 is TGTGCCAGCACCCTAGGACAGGGCCCCTACGAGCAGTACTTC. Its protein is CASTLGQGPYEQYF.

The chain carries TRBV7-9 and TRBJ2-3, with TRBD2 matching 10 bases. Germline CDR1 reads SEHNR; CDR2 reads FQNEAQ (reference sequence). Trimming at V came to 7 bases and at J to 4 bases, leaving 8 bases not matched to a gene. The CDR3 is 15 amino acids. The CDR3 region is CASIETSGVADTQYF. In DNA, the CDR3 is TGTGCCAGCATAGAAACTAGCGGGGTGGCAGATACGCAGTATTTT.

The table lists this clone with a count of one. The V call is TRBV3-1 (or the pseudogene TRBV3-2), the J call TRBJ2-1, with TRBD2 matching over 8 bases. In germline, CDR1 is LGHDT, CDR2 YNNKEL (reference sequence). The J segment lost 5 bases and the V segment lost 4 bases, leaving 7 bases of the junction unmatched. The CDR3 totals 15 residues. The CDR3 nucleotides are TGTGCCAGCAGCCTGGGGGCGGGGGGACACAATGAGCAGTTCTTC. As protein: CASSLGAGGHNEQFF.